A single sample is the source of the 32 T cell receptor beta chains below, sequenced in a study of cytomegalovirus exposure and HLA in healthy donors. PCR used 60 Vbeta primers and 13 Jbeta primers. The repertoire was sequenced with immunoSEQ multiplex PCR; TCRdb's copy has only in-frame clones and lacks some. Of 150,000 to 200,000 clones in the sample, about four fifths are singletons; the top ten hold roughly 5.2%. The material sequenced was PBMCs. Receptor source: a man aged 18 to 29 in good health and CMV-seronegative.

The chain employs TRBV7-9 and TRBJ2-2, with D uncertain. Trimming removed 3 bases at V and 5 bases at J, with 7 bases between. The CDR3 is 13 amino acids. Germline V gene data show CDR1 as SEHNR and CDR2 as FQNEAQ (reference sequence). The chain's CDR3 is CASSFSRTGELFF. DNA for the CDR3: TGTGCCAGCAGCTTCTCCAGGACCGGGGAGCTGTTTTTT.

The CDR3 coding sequence is TGTGCCACGCGGAGGGGCAGGGCCTACGAGCAGTACTTC. Protein product: CATRRGRAYEQYF. V usage is TRBV28 and J usage is TRBJ2-7, with D possibly being TRBD2 (6 bases). The CDR3 length is 13 residues. Trimming removed 10 bases from V and 2 bases from J, with 15 bases in between. The germline V gene encodes CDR1 MDHEN and CDR2 SYDVKM.

This chain joins TRBV2 and TRBJ1-2; D ambiguous. Deletions cut 6 bases from V and 4 bases from J, with 15 bases between. CDR1 is SNHLY and CDR2 is FYNNEI in the germline V gene. There are 14 residues in the CDR3. CDR3 region: CASSYGREPYGYTF. The CDR3 DNA reads TGTGCCAGCAGCTACGGACGGGAACCCTATGGCTACACCTTC.

The genes are TRBV19 and TRBJ2-1; a possible D gene is TRBD1 (5 bases). Germline assignment: CDR1 LNHDA and CDR2 SQIVND (reference sequence). Trimming left V 6 bases short and J 9 bases short, with 12 bases between. The CDR3 is 12 residues long. The CDR3, as DNA: TGTGCCAGTAGCCAGGGTATGGGTGAGCAGTTCTTC. Amino acid sequence: CASSQGMGEQFF.

CDR3: CASSLRLAGSYEQYF. The CDR3 DNA reads TGTGCCAGCAGCTTGCGACTAGCGGGCTCCTACGAGCAGTACTTC. The rearrangement uses TRBV7-2 and TRBJ2-7; TRBD2 aligns across 10 bases. V dropped 3 bases and J dropped 0; count of bases not matched to a gene: 2. The germline CDR1 and CDR2 sequences are SGHTA and FQGNSA. CDR3 size: 15 residues. Full variable domain (outside the CDR3, taken from reference TRBV7-2 and TRBJ2-7): GAGVSQSPSNKVTEKGKDVELRCDPISGHTALYWYRQSLGQGLEFLIYFQGNSAPDKSGLPSDRFSAERTGGSVSTLTIQRTQQEDSAVYLCASSLRLAGSYEQYFGPGTRLTVT.

The chain recombines TRBV28 with TRBJ2-3; possibly TRBD1 for D (5 bases). From germline, CDR1 is MDHEN and CDR2 SYDVKM. The CDR3 length is 14 residues. V lost 3 bases and J lost 7, with 14 bases in between. The CDR3 here is CASSFYSGSNTQYF. The CDR3 nucleotides read TGTGCCAGCAGTTTTTATTCAGGGTCTAATACGCAGTATTTT.

This chain connects TRBV5-3 to TRBJ2-1; a weak D match, TRBD2 (5 bases). TRBV5-3 is an ORF, with its function uncertain. The CDR3 is 18 residues long. V lost 2 bases and J lost 7, with 25 bases in between. DNA for the CDR3: TGTGCCAGAAGCTTTGGTCTTGTGGGCTCACACGAGGGTAATGAGCAGTTCTTC. This sequence encodes CARSFGLVGSHEGNEQFF.

This chain connects TRBV18 to TRBJ1-5, with 8 bases identical to TRBD1. The ends lost 5 bases at V and 6 bases at J; junction bases unmatched: 9. The CDR3 is made up of 15 amino acids. Germline lookup yields CDR1 KGHSH and CDR2 LQKENI. CDR3 loop: CASSEQGAQFQPQHF. The CDR3 DNA reads as TGTGCCAGCTCAGAGCAGGGGGCGCAGTTTCAGCCCCAGCATTTT.

The chain uses TRBV6-5 and TRBJ2-7; D may be TRBD2 (7 bases). V dropped 2 bases and J dropped 4 bases, with 15 bases sitting between them. The CDR3 is made up of 15 amino acids. Germline-derived CDR1 and CDR2 are MNHEY and SVGAGI. The CDR3 spells CASSYGSGGDYEQYF. CDR3 coding DNA: TGTGCCAGCAGTTACGGTTCGGGGGGCGATTACGAGCAGTACTTC.

V and J are TRBV7-8 and TRBJ1-5; D remains ambiguous. Germline V CDR1 and CDR2: SGHVS, FQNEAQ. With 1 base removed from V and 4 bases from J, the gap between germline ends came to 5 bases. The CDR3 runs 13 residues. The chain's CDR3 is CASSLDHNQPQHF. CDR3 DNA sequence: TGTGCCAGCAGCTTAGATCATAATCAGCCCCAGCATTTT.

The chain couples TRBV5-4 to TRBJ2-1; D unclear. Trimming pared 3 bases from V and 10 bases from J, leaving 11 bases between. Germline V gene lookup returns CDR1 SGHNT and CDR2 YYREEE (reference sequence). The length of the CDR3 is 12 residues. The CDR3 is CASSWNLREQFF. CDR3 coding DNA: TGTGCCAGCAGCTGGAATTTGAGGGAGCAGTTCTTC.

The chain is built from TRBV2 and TRBJ2-1; TRBD1 might be the D (6 bases). CDR1 and CDR2 (germline): SNHLY, FYNNEI. V lost 7 bases and J lost 3, with 16 bases in between. This CDR3 has 15 amino acids. CDR3 protein: CASNQRGGFYNEQFF. The CDR3 DNA reads as TGTGCCAGCAACCAAAGAGGGGGTTTCTACAATGAGCAGTTCTTC.

This clone showed up just once. V and J are TRBV27 and TRBJ2-7; 14 bases align to TRBD2. The CDR3 is made up of 17 amino acids. Germline V gene sequence: CDR1 MNHEY, CDR2 SMNVEV (reference sequence). V was pared by 5 bases and J by 2 bases, with 8 bases of the junction left unmatched. CDR3 loop: CASSSPGLAGVPYEQYF. The CDR3 DNA is TGTGCCAGCAGTAGCCCGGGACTAGCGGGAGTACCCTACGAGCAGTACTTC.

The rearrangement joins TRBV6-5 to TRBJ2-7, with D perhaps matching TRBD1 (5 bases). Trimming left V 3 bases short and J 2 bases short, with 8 bases between. This CDR3 has 13 amino acids. Germline V gene sequence: CDR1 MNHEY, CDR2 SVGAGI. This CDR3 reads CASSYRGPYEQYF. In DNA form, the CDR3 reads TGTGCCAGCAGTTATAGGGGCCCCTACGAGCAGTACTTC.

This chain links TRBV27 with TRBJ2-1; D possibly corresponds to TRBD1 (5 bases). V lost 1 base to trimming and J lost 9 bases, with 7 bases between them. Germline values: CDR1 MNHEY, CDR2 SMNVEV (reference sequence). The CDR3 is made up of 12 amino acids. The DNA of the CDR3 is TGTGCCAGCAGTTTATGGGGCCGTGAGCAGTTCTTC. Translating it yields CASSLWGREQFF.

The gene calls are TRBV19 and TRBJ2-1; TRBD2 agrees at 13 bases. V dropped 5 bases and J dropped 7; count of bases not matched to a gene: 8. CDR1 LNHDA and CDR2 SQIVND come from the germline V gene (reference sequence). The CDR3 is 16 residues long. The DNA for the CDR3 is TGTGCCAGTAGTGGGCCGGGACTAGCGGGGCTGAATGAGCAGTTCTTC. Amino acid sequence: CASSGPGLAGLNEQFF.

The rearrangement links TRBV5-1 to TRBJ1-2, with no clear D. Trimming cost V 3 bases and J 0 bases, with 6 bases left between them. The CDR3 runs 13 residues. Looked up from germline, CDR1 is SGHRS and CDR2 is YFSETQ. This CDR3 is CASSSNSNYGYTF. The DNA of the CDR3 is TGCGCCAGCAGCTCAAACTCTAACTATGGCTACACCTTC. The full variable domain, in which reference TRBV5-1 and TRBJ1-2 provide the parts outside the CDR3, is KAGVTQTPRYLIKTRGQQVTLSCSPISGHRSVSWYQQTPGQGLQFLFEYFSETQRNKGNFPGRFSGRQFSNSRSEMNVSTLELGDSALYLCASSSNSNYGYTFGSGTRLTVV.

Concerning this clone itself: This CDR3 is also generated by other DNA sequences in the sample. The chain is built from TRBV5-1 and TRBJ2-1, with 7 bases fitting TRBD2. The V segment lost 0 bases and the J segment 3 bases; nucleotides outside the gene matches: 3. The CDR3 totals 15 residues. Germline-derived CDR1 and CDR2 are SGHRS and YFSETQ. The CDR3 DNA reads as TGCGCCAGCAGCTTGGGGGGAGGGGACTACAATGAGCAGTTCTTC. As protein: CASSLGGGDYNEQFF.

The chain has TRBV20-1 and TRBJ1-1; unclear D gene. This CDR3 region has 11 residues. CDR1 is DFQATT and CDR2 is SNEGSKA in the germline V gene (reference sequence). V was shortened by 0 bases and J by 4 bases, with 3 bases between the two germline ends. CDR3 sequence: CSAREATEAFF. As DNA, the CDR3 is TGCAGTGCTAGAGAGGCCACTGAAGCTTTCTTT.

This sequence joins TRBV7-9 and TRBJ2-1; 9 bases are a match to TRBD1. Germline V gives CDR1 SEHNR, CDR2 FQNEAQ (reference sequence). CDR3 length: 15 residues. The junction had 9 bases not matched to a gene; V was cut back by 5 bases and J by 7 bases. CDR3 DNA: TGTGCCAGCAGCCCGGGGACAGGGTTGGTAAATGAGCAGTTCTTC. This translates into CASSPGTGLVNEQFF. The entire variable domain, with the rest obtained from reference TRBV7-9 and TRBJ2-1, is as follows: DTGVSQNPRHKITKRGQNVTFRCDPISEHNRLYWYRQTLGQGPEFLTYFQNEAQLEKSRLLSDRFSAERPKGSFSTLEIQRTEQGDSAMYLCASSPGTGLVNEQFFGPGTRLTVL.

The CDR3 loop is CSTPPGQGHLEQFF. CDR3 bases: TGCAGCACCCCACCGGGACAGGGTCATCTGGAGCAGTTCTTC. The genes are TRBV29-1 and TRBJ2-1, with 9 bases identical to TRBD1. J gave up 10 bases and V 8 bases, and 15 bases lay outside the gene matches. The CDR3 is made up of 14 amino acids. The germline V gene has CDR1 SQVTM and CDR2 ANQGSEA.

The chain uses TRBV7-6 and TRBJ2-1, with 7 nucleotides matching TRBD2. Trimming removed 5 bases from V and 5 bases from J; junction bases left unmatched: 12. This CDR3 is 16 amino acids long. Germline V CDR1 and CDR2: SGHVS, FNYEAQ. DNA for the CDR3: TGTGCCAGCAGCACAAGAGGACTAGAGCACCACAATGAGCAGTTCTTC. Protein product: CASSTRGLEHHNEQFF.

The chain employs TRBV19 and TRBJ2-1; D perhaps matches TRBD1 (5 bases). The CDR3 extends over 12 amino acids. CDR1 LNHDA and CDR2 SQIVND come from the germline V gene (reference sequence). Between the trimmed V and J ends, which lost 6 bases and 9 bases, there was a span of 12 bases. The CDR3 region is CASSLGLGEQFF. As DNA, the CDR3 is TGTGCCAGTAGCCTGGGGCTAGGTGAGCAGTTCTTC.

The V gene is TRBV5-1, the J gene TRBJ2-6, with D uncertain. The CDR3 loop spans 15 amino acids. V was shortened by 2 bases and J by 0 bases, with 6 bases between the two germline ends. The V gene's germline CDR1 is SGHRS and CDR2 YFSETQ. CDR3 region: CASSFPSSGANVLTF. The CDR3 region has the DNA TGCGCCAGCAGCTTCCCGAGCTCTGGGGCCAACGTCCTGACTTTC.

The J gene is TRBJ2-7, the V gene TRBV6-5; D is possibly TRBD2 (6 bases). CDR3 size: 14 residues. Trimming left V 0 bases short and J 1 base short, with 7 bases between. From germline, CDR1 is MNHEY and CDR2 SVGAGI. CDR3 sequence: CASSYSRGSYEQYF. The CDR3 region has the DNA TGTGCCAGCAGTTACTCGCGGGGTTCCTACGAGCAGTACTTC.

This clone was found a few times. This CDR3 is CASSLVAGGPYEQYF. DNA of the CDR3: TGTGCCAGCAGCTTGGTGGCGGGAGGGCCTTACGAGCAGTACTTC. V gene TRBV5-4 combines with J gene TRBJ2-7; TRBD2 agrees at 9 bases. After removal of 0 bases from V and 4 bases from J, the junction contained 5 bases not matched to a gene. The germline V gene encodes CDR1 SGHNT and CDR2 YYREEE (reference sequence). The CDR3 is 15 residues long.

V and J are TRBV2 and TRBJ1-1; the D is unclear. The V gene's germline CDR1 is SNHLY and CDR2 FYNNEI. Between the trimmed V and J ends, which lost 4 bases and 0 bases, there was a span of 6 bases. There are 13 residues in the CDR3. The CDR3 reads CASSGSVNTEAFF. CDR3 sequence (DNA): TGTGCCAGCAGTGGATCAGTGAACACTGAAGCTTTCTTT.

The rearrangement joins TRBV2 to TRBJ1-5; a weak D match, TRBD1 (5 bases). Trimming left V 9 bases short and J 10 bases short, with 16 bases between. The CDR3 is 12 residues long. CDR1 and CDR2 (germline): SNHLY, FYNNEI. The CDR3 DNA reads as TGTGCCAGTGGGGGACTCCTAGCACCCCAGCATTTT. Encoded protein: CASGGLLAPQHF.

This sequence joins TRBV7-9 and TRBJ2-1; 11 bases agree with TRBD2. Germline assignment: CDR1 SEHNR and CDR2 FQNEAQ (reference sequence). This CDR3 contains 15 residues. V was clipped by 6 bases and J by 5 bases; unmatched bases: 6. In nucleotides, the CDR3 is TGTGCCAGCAGTCCTTTAGCGGGAGGGGACAATGAGCAGTTCTTC. It is translated as CASSPLAGGDNEQFF.

The V call is TRBV19, the J call TRBJ1-3; 9 bases fit TRBD1. CDR1 and CDR2 from the germline V gene are LNHDA and SQIVND (reference sequence). Losses at the gene ends were 10 bases for V and 3 bases for J; bases not matched to a gene: 7. The CDR3 spans 14 residues. The CDR3, as DNA: TGTGCCACCCGGGACAGGGTGATTGGAAACACCATATATTTT. Translation: CATRDRVIGNTIYF.

This clone was counted a single time. The chain recombines TRBV2 with TRBJ2-5, with 9 bases that match TRBD1. Germline V gene lookup returns CDR1 SNHLY and CDR2 FYNNEI. This CDR3 has 14 residues. V lost 7 bases to trimming and J lost 5 bases; unmatched junction nucleotides: 8. As DNA, the CDR3 is TGTGCCAGCAACCTACAGGGGGCTCGTGAGACCCAGTACTTC. This gives the protein CASNLQGARETQYF.

The CDR3 DNA follows: TGTGCCAGCACCGCAGGAGGGGAGGGTCATGAGCAGTACTTC. Amino acids: CASTAGGEGHEQYF. V and J are TRBV6-4 and TRBJ2-7; TRBD2 matches 7 bases. The J segment lost 7 bases and the V segment lost 7 bases, leaving 13 bases of the junction unmatched. Per germline, CDR1 MRHNA and CDR2 SNTAGT. CDR3 length equals 14 residues.